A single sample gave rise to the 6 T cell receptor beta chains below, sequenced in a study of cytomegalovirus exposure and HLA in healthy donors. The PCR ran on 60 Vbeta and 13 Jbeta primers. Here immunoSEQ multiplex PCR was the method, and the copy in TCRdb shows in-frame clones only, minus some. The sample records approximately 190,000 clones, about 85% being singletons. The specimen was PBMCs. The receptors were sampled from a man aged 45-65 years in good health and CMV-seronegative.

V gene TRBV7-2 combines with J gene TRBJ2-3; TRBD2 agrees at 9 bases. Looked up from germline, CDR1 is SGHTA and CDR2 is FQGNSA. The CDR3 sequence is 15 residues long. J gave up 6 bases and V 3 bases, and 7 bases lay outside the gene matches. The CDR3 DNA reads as TGTGCCAGCAGCTTGACTAGCGGTTGGGTCGATACGCAGTATTTT. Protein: CASSLTSGWVDTQYF.

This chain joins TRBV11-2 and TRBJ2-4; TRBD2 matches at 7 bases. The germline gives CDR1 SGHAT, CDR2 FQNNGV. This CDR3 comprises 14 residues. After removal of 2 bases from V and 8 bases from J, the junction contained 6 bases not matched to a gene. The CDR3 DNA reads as TGTGCCAGCAGCTTACAGACACGGGGGGACATTCAGTACTTC. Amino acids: CASSLQTRGDIQYF.

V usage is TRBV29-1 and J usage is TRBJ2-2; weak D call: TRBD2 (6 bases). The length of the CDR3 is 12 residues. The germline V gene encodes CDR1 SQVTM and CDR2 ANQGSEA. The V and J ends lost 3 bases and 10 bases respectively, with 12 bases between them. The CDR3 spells CSVEGGQEELFF. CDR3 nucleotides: TGCAGCGTTGAGGGGGGTCAAGAGGAGCTGTTTTTT.

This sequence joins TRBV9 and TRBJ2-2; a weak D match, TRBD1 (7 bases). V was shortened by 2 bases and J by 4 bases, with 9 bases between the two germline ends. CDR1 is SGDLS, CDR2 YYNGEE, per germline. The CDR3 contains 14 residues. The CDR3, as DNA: TGTGCCAGCAGCGTCCAGGGGGGCACCGGGGAGCTGTTTTTT. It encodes CASSVQGGTGELFF.

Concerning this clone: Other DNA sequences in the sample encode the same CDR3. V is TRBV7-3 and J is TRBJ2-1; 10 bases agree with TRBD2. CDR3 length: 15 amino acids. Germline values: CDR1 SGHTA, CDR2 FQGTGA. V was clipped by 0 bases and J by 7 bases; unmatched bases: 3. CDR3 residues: CASSLTSGGWNEQFF. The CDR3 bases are TGTGCCAGCAGCTTAACTAGCGGGGGGTGGAATGAGCAGTTCTTC.

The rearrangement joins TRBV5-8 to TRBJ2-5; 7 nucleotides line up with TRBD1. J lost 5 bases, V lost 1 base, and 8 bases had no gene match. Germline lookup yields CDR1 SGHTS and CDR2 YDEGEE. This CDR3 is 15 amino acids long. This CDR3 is CASSLTGVDRETQYF. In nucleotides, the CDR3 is TGTGCCAGCAGCTTGACAGGGGTCGATAGGGAGACCCAGTACTTC.